The entry that follows covers one T cell receptor (beta chain) sequence. What it binds is not known. The entry originates in a study of beta chain features in type 1 diabetes. Study results and caveats: Patients with Type 1 diabetes showed moderately but significantly shorter TCRB CDR3s in all four CD4+ subsets.

CDR1 SQVTM and CDR2 ANQGSEA come from the germline V gene. Germline trimming cut 6 bases from V and 5 bases from J; bases unmatched to any gene: 6. The CDR3 is 14 residues long. The whole isolated RNA underwent reverse transcription, so sequencing captured expressed TCRB transcripts. Libraries were prepared by immunoSEQ multiplex PCR; TCRdb keeps only in-frame clonotypes and omits some of them. The data show about 53,000 clones, around 56% seen once. Sorting based on CD45RO/CCR7/CD25/CD127/CD95/CD27 separated CD4+ naive, central memory, regulatory and stem cell-like memory cells. This TCR came from a woman in her thirties or forties with type 1 diabetes. This sequence joins TRBV29-1 and TRBJ2-1, with 11 bases aligning to TRBD2. The sample taken for sequencing was Tregs from blood. In DNA form, the CDR3 reads TGCAGCGTCAAGCGGGGACTAGCGGACAATGAGCAGTTCTTC. Its translation: CSVKRGLADNEQFF.